The rows below give T cell receptor beta chains drawn from one sample of a study of T cell repertoires in cytomegalovirus infection. TCRdb ran MiXCR on the reads and lists one entry per CDR3 protein. The repertoire holds fewer than 1,000,000 distinct CDR3 sequences, with about 33% as singletons. No antigen has been identified for these receptors. This material consisted of cultured CD8+ T cells from PBMCs, taken from culture after CMV antigen stimulation. The source is a human donor in good health (CMV status not recorded). Some clones in this sample may be carry-over from other donors' samples. CDR3s include the opening cysteine and the closing phenylalanine or tryptophan. The D gene is left open where the match is weak. For some rows the clone size is stated as once, few or many, or as a class when expanded; others skip it.

j_call,d_call,v_call,clone_size,cdr3_aa,cdr3_nt
TRBJ1-4,NA,TRBV6-1,few,CASSEGSLGEKLFF,TGTGCCAGCAGTGAAGGGAGTTTGGGTGAAAAACTGTTTTTT
TRBJ2-2,NA,TRBV7-6,many,CASSGGDGPNTGELFF,TGTGCCAGCAGCGGCGGCGACGGGCCGAACACCGGGGAGCTGTTTTTT
TRBJ1-1,NA,TRBV5-4,NA,CASSLERKNTEAFF,TGTGCCAGCAGCTTGGAAAGAAAGAACACTGAAGCTTTCTTT
TRBJ2-5,TRBD2,TRBV29-1,NA,CSAPAGLKETQYF,TGCAGCGCTCCAGCGGGACTAAAAGAGACCCAGTACTTC
TRBJ2-1,TRBD1,TRBV6-2/TRBV6-3,NA,CASRLTGTGGYNEQFF,TGTGCCAGCAGACTTACCGGGACAGGGGGTTACAATGAGCAGTTCTTC
TRBJ2-1,NA,TRBV9,few,CASSDSQTRESSYNEQFF,TGTGCCAGCAGCGACTCACAGACCAGGGAAAGCTCCTACAATGAGCAGTTCTTC
TRBJ1-1,NA,TRBV2,NA,CASSAGFDEAFF,TGTGCCAGCAGTGCGGGGTTTGATGAAGCTTTCTTT
TRBJ2-6,NA,TRBV7-6,NA,CASGSPGANVLTF,TGTGCCAGCGGGAGTCCGGGGGCCAACGTCCTGACTTTC
TRBJ2-7,TRBD1,TRBV19,few,CASSITGVEQYF,TGTGCCAGTAGTATCACAGGGGTCGAGCAGTACTTC
TRBJ1-1,NA,TRBV27,NA,CASSLTPTGFTEAFF,TGTGCCAGCAGTTTAACCCCAACAGGGTTCACTGAAGCTTTCTTT
TRBJ1-1,NA,TRBV5-1,NA,CASRMAGADTEAFF,TGCGCCAGCAGGATGGCAGGCGCGGACACTGAAGCTTTCTTT
TRBJ2-5,NA,TRBV6-5,NA,CASSYSGSSKETQYF,TGTGCCAGCAGTTACTCGGGCAGCTCAAAAGAGACCCAGTACTTC
TRBJ1-4,TRBD1,TRBV6-6,few,CASSPDRGRKLFF,TGTGCCAGCAGCCCCGACAGGGGACGGAAACTGTTTTTT
TRBJ2-1,NA,TRBV4-1,NA,CTSAAGRSYNEQFF,TGCACCAGTGCTGCGGGACGCTCCTACAATGAGCAGTTCTTC
TRBJ2-3,NA,TRBV27,NA,CATQLGDTQYF,TGTGCCACTCAGCTGGGAGATACGCAGTATTTT
TRBJ2-5,TRBD1,TRBV20-1,NA,CSASNTWTGEETQYF,TGCAGTGCTAGTAACACCTGGACAGGGGAGGAGACCCAGTACTTC
TRBJ1-1,NA,TRBV2,NA,CAWAIRVNTEAFF,TGTGCCTGGGCGATACGAGTGAACACTGAAGCTTTCTTT
TRBJ2-2,TRBD1,TRBV15,NA,CATSTEDPGQDSNTGELFF,TGTGCCACCAGCACTGAGGATCCGGGACAGGACTCGAACACCGGGGAGCTGTTTTTT
TRBJ1-3,NA,TRBV7-2,few,CASSYRAGTGNTIYF,TGTGCCAGCAGCTACCGGGCGGGGACTGGAAACACCATATATTTT
TRBJ1-3,NA,TRBV11-1,few,CASRSHSGNTIYF,TGTGCCAGCAGGTCTCACTCTGGAAACACCATATATTTT
TRBJ2-6,NA,TRBV13,NA,CASSLKASTAAGANVLTF,TGTGCCAGCAGCCTTAAGGCCTCAACCGCCGCTGGGGCCAACGTCCTGACTTTC
TRBJ2-2,TRBD1,TRBV27,NA,CASSWGQGAGELFF,TGTGCCAGCAGTTGGGGACAGGGGGCCGGGGAGCTGTTTTTT
TRBJ2-2,NA,TRBV2,NA,CASRTENTGELFF,TGTGCCAGTCGGACAGAGAACACCGGGGAGCTGTTTTTT
TRBJ1-1,NA,TRBV27,NA,CASRQGTNTEAFF,TGTGCCAGCAGACAGGGAACTAACACTGAAGCTTTCTTT
TRBJ1-6,NA,TRBV12-3/TRBV12-4,NA,CASSRQEYNSPLHF,TGTGCCAGCAGTCGACAGGAGTATAATTCACCCCTCCACTTT
TRBJ2-2,NA,TRBV11-3,NA,CASSGGQAGELFF,TGTGCCAGCAGCGGAGGGCAGGCCGGGGAGCTGTTTTTT
TRBJ2-5,TRBD1,TRBV7-2,many,CASSLDRGETQYF,TGTGCCAGCAGCTTGGACAGGGGAGAGACCCAGTACTTC
TRBJ1-1,NA,TRBV7-8,many,CASSLLGNMDTEAFF,TGTGCCAGCAGCTTACTTGGGAATATGGACACTGAAGCTTTCTTT
TRBJ1-5,NA,TRBV19,NA,CASTHPGGNQPQHF,TGTGCCAGTACCCACCCCGGTGGCAATCAGCCCCAGCATTTT
TRBJ2-5,TRBD2,TRBV11-2,NA,CASSSPSGGVQETQYF,TGTGCCAGCAGCTCACCTAGCGGGGGAGTCCAAGAGACCCAGTACTTC
TRBJ2-3,NA,TRBV12-5,NA,CASGLSPGTYTDTQYF,TGTGCTAGTGGTTTGTCCCCGGGTACTTACACAGATACGCAGTATTTT
TRBJ2-5,NA,TRBV6-2/TRBV6-3,NA,CASYQEGQETQYF,TGTGCCAGCTACCAGGAGGGGCAAGAGACCCAGTACTTC
TRBJ2-3,NA,TRBV6-5,NA,CASSYNRGGATDTQYF,TGTGCCAGCAGTTACAATCGTGGGGGGGCGACAGATACGCAGTATTTT
TRBJ2-5,NA,TRBV7-8,NA,CVSSLATLAQYF,TGTGTCAGCAGCTTAGCTACTTTGGCCCAGTACTTC
TRBJ2-5,TRBD2,TRBV5-1,NA,CASSLSVSGRETQYF,TGCGCCAGCAGCTTGAGTGTCAGCGGGAGGGAGACCCAGTACTTC
TRBJ2-2,NA,TRBV19,NA,CASSIRGAISTANTGELFF,TGTGCCAGTAGTATCAGAGGTGCAATATCAACAGCGAACACCGGGGAGCTGTTTTTT
TRBJ2-1,NA,TRBV7-9,NA,CASSLERGLHYNEQFF,TGTGCCAGCAGCCTTGAGAGGGGGTTACACTACAATGAGCAGTTCTTC
TRBJ1-2,NA,TRBV27,NA,CASSPQTDTNYGYTF,TGTGCCAGCAGTCCCCAGACAGATACTAACTATGGCTACACCTTC
TRBJ2-1,NA,TRBV7-6,NA,CASSPPASEQFF,TGTGCCAGCAGCCCCCCCGCCAGTGAGCAGTTCTTC
TRBJ1-4,NA,TRBV7-9,few,CASSLDGLNEKLFF,TGTGCCAGCAGCTTAGACGGTTTGAACGAAAAACTGTTTTTT